This passage covers 29 T cell receptor beta chains from one sample sequenced in a study of T cell clones after liver transplantation. The repertoire was sequenced with immunoSEQ multiplex PCR; TCRdb's copy has only in-frame clones and lacks some. The sample records fewer than 50,000 clones, around 84% being singletons. Sequencing was performed on CD4+ T cells from blood, taken 24 months after liver transplant. These receptors all come from a human patient who received a liver transplant. Some of these T cells may belong to the graft donor.

This CDR3 reads CASSPLPGQGGLGNEQFF. As DNA, the CDR3 is TGTGCCAGCTCACCTTTACCGGGACAGGGGGGTTTAGGCAATGAGCAGTTCTTC. The chain links TRBV18 to TRBJ2-1, with TRBD1 matching 11 bases. The CDR3 extends over 18 amino acids. Germline V gene sequence: CDR1 KGHSH, CDR2 LQKENI. V dropped 3 bases and J dropped 6; count of bases not matched to a gene: 13.

Only one count was recorded for this clone. The CDR3 reads CASSPRPDAAEQYF. CDR3 DNA: TGTGCCAGCAGCCCCCGACCCGACGCGGCCGAGCAGTACTTC. The chain has TRBV7-3 and TRBJ2-7; unclear D gene. Per the germline V gene, CDR1 is SGHTA and CDR2 is FQGTGA. The CDR3 contains 14 residues. V lost 5 bases and J 6 bases, leaving 17 bases between the germline ends.

V and J are TRBV5-1 and TRBJ1-1, with a weak D call TRBD1 (5 bases). This CDR3 region has 14 residues. V lost 6 bases to trimming and J lost 1 base, with 13 bases between them. Germline CDR1 is SGHRS and CDR2 is YFSETQ. The CDR3 DNA sequence: TGCGCCAGCAAGCCCAGTACAGGGAACACTGAAGCTTTCTTT. Its protein is CASKPSTGNTEAFF.

The genes are TRBV7-9 and TRBJ2-1, with no clear D. Per the germline V gene, CDR1 is SEHNR and CDR2 is FQNEAQ (reference sequence). This CDR3 comprises 12 residues. The V end was cut by 5 bases, the J end by 8 bases, with 10 bases between. The CDR3 sequence is CASSVSVHEQFF. The CDR3, as DNA: TGTGCCAGCAGCGTTAGTGTCCATGAGCAGTTCTTC.

In its sample, this clone is medium-sized. The genes are TRBV7-9 and TRBJ1-5, with TRBD1 as a possible D gene (6 bases). In germline, CDR1 is SEHNR, CDR2 FQNEAQ (reference sequence). The CDR3 has 14 amino acids. V dropped 2 bases and J dropped 5 bases, with 10 bases sitting between them. The CDR3 is CASSLTGGDQPQHF. Here the CDR3 DNA reads TGTGCCAGCAGCTTAACGGGGGGCGATCAGCCCCAGCATTTT.

The chain combines TRBV29-1 with TRBJ2-7, with 8 bases that match TRBD2. The CDR3 runs to 13 residues. In germline, CDR1 is SQVTM, CDR2 ANQGSEA. V gave up 6 bases and J gave up 2 bases; unmatched junction bases: 6. DNA for the CDR3: TGCAGCGTCAGGACTAGCCCCACCTACGAGCAGTACTTC. This sequence encodes CSVRTSPTYEQYF.

This sequence joins TRBV7-6 and TRBJ1-3; TRBD1 matches at 9 bases. Germline-derived CDR1 and CDR2 are SGHVS and FNYEAQ. The J segment lost 3 bases and the V segment lost 4 bases, leaving 10 bases of the junction unmatched. The CDR3 extends over 17 amino acids. The CDR3 coding sequence is TGTGCCAGCAGCTCAGGACAGGGGCGTATAAATGGAAACACCATATATTTT. Translating gives CASSSGQGRINGNTIYF.

This rearrangement joins TRBV7-3 to TRBJ2-6; D perhaps matches TRBD1 (6 bases). The germline V gene encodes CDR1 SGHTA and CDR2 FQGTGA. The germline V and J ends were trimmed by 5 bases and 0 bases, with 11 bases remaining between them. The CDR3 has 16 amino acids. CDR3 in amino acids: CASSLRGNSGANVLTF. As DNA, the CDR3 is TGTGCCAGCAGCCTAAGGGGGAACTCTGGGGCCAACGTCCTGACTTTC. Full variable domain (outside the CDR3, taken from reference TRBV7-3 and TRBJ2-6): GAGVSQTPSNKVTEKGKYVELRCDPISGHTALYWYRQSLGQGPEFLIYFQGTGAADDSGLPNDRFFAVRPEGSVSTLKIQRTERGDSAVYLCASSLRGNSGANVLTFGAGSRLTVL.

The chain carries TRBV30 and TRBJ2-3; 9 bases match TRBD2. Germline CDR1 GTSNPN, CDR2 SVGIG (reference sequence). J was trimmed by 4 bases and V by 7 bases; bases with no gene match: 9. CDR3 length: 14 residues. The CDR3 loop reads CASSISGRSDTQYF. CDR3 sequence (DNA): TGTGCCTCAAGTATTAGCGGGAGATCAGATACGCAGTATTTT. Full variable domain (outside the CDR3, taken from reference TRBV30 and TRBJ2-3): SQTIHQWPATLVQPVGSPLSLECTVEGTSNPNLYWYRQAAGRGLQLLFYSVGIGQISSEVPQNLSASRPQDRQFILSSKKLLLSDSGFYLCASSISGRSDTQYFGPGTRLTVL.

The V gene is TRBV7-9, the J gene TRBJ2-6; the match to TRBD1 covers 10 bases. In germline, CDR1 is SEHNR, CDR2 FQNEAQ (reference sequence). Germline trimming cut 4 bases from V and 0 bases from J; bases unmatched to any gene: 6. The CDR3 loop spans 18 amino acids. DNA for the CDR3: TGTGCCAGCAGCTGGGGGACAGGGGTTGCCTCTGGGGCCAACGTCCTGACTTTC. Protein product: CASSWGTGVASGANVLTF.

This clone was recorded a few times. This sequence joins TRBV7-9 and TRBJ2-3; 9 bases are a match to TRBD2. This CDR3 is built from 17 residues. V was clipped by 5 bases and J by 5 bases; unmatched bases: 14. Germline values: CDR1 SEHNR, CDR2 FQNEAQ (reference sequence). The DNA of the CDR3 is TGTGCCAGCAGCACCCACGGGGCGGGAGGGGGTGGAGATACGCAGTATTTT. Translating gives CASSTHGAGGGGDTQYF.

This sequence joins TRBV15 and TRBJ2-7; 11 nucleotides agree with TRBD1. Per germline, CDR1 LNHNV and CDR2 YYDKDF (reference sequence). The CDR3 covers 16 residues. Losses at the gene ends were 3 bases for V and 2 bases for J; bases not matched to a gene: 6. CDR3 DNA sequence: TGTGCCACCAGCAGGGACAGGGGGCCTCGAACCTACGAGCAGTACTTC. It codes for CATSRDRGPRTYEQYF. Looking up the rest from reference TRBV15 and TRBJ2-7 gives the full variable domain: DAMVIQNPRYQVTQFGKPVTLSCSQTLNHNVMYWYQQKSSQAPKLLFHYYDKDFNNEADTPDNFQSRRPNTSFCFLDIRSPGLGDTAMYLCATSRDRGPRTYEQYFGPGTRLTVT.

This rearrangement joins TRBV5-1 to TRBJ2-1; TRBD2 agrees at 7 bases. The germline V gene has CDR1 SGHRS and CDR2 YFSETQ. Trimming removed 0 bases from V and 8 bases from J; junction bases left unmatched: 5. This CDR3 has 14 residues. The CDR3 is CASSLASGYDEQFF. The CDR3 DNA is TGCGCCAGCAGCTTGGCTAGCGGATACGATGAGCAGTTCTTC.

This clone was detected a few times. The CDR3 DNA sequence: TGTGCCAGCAGCTTAGCCCCCCCCAGCGGGGGGCTGGGAGATACGCAGTATTTT. It encodes CASSLAPPSGGLGDTQYF. The J gene is TRBJ2-3, the V gene TRBV7-6; 9 nucleotides agree with TRBD2. The V segment lost 0 bases and the J segment 5 bases; nucleotides outside the gene matches: 12. The CDR3 length is 18 residues. Germline CDR1 and CDR2: SGHVS and FNYEAQ.

This clone has just one count. The genes are TRBV18 and TRBJ2-5; either TRBD1 or TRBD2 may supply D (6 bases each). V lost 0 bases and J 2 bases, leaving 19 bases between the germline ends. The CDR3 contains 18 residues. The germline V gene encodes CDR1 KGHSH and CDR2 LQKENI. For the CDR3, the DNA is TGTGCCAGCTCACCACCGGGGGGCAGGCCAGCCCATCAAGAGACCCAGTACTTC. Its protein is CASSPPGGRPAHQETQYF.

V usage is TRBV27 and J usage is TRBJ2-5; TRBD2 might be the D (5 bases). The V gene lost 5 bases and the J gene lost 10 bases, with 20 bases spanning the gap. Germline lookup yields CDR1 MNHEY and CDR2 SMNVEV (reference sequence). CDR3 size: 14 residues. Here the CDR3 reads CASSLTDSSGSQYF. DNA of the CDR3: TGTGCCAGCAGTCTAACGGACTCCTCGGGGAGCCAGTACTTC.

V usage is TRBV12-5 and J usage is TRBJ1-5, with 8 bases identical to TRBD1. The CDR3 loop spans 16 amino acids. V trimming: 4 bases; J trimming: 0 bases; junction bases outside the gene matches: 5. The germline V gene encodes CDR1 LGHNT and CDR2 FRNRAP. The CDR3 DNA reads as TGTGCTAGTGGTTCCCCGGACAGGGATAGCAATCAGCCCCAGCATTTT. This encodes CASGSPDRDSNQPQHF.

CDR3 nucleotides: TGCGCCAGCAGCTTGGATTGGGGGGTGGATACGCAGTATTTT. Translated, it gives CASSLDWGVDTQYF. The chain employs TRBV5-1 and TRBJ2-3; tentative D call: TRBD2 (6 bases). V lost 0 bases and J 6 bases, leaving 11 bases between the germline ends. The germline V gene encodes CDR1 SGHRS and CDR2 YFSETQ. There are 14 residues in the CDR3.

The chain recombines TRBV5-5 with TRBJ2-7; TRBD2 matches at 7 bases. Trimming removed 4 bases from V and 2 bases from J; junction bases left unmatched: 12. CDR1 is SGHKS, CDR2 YYEKEE, per germline (reference sequence). This CDR3 is 16 amino acids long. The CDR3, as DNA: TGTGCCAGCAGCGGAGGGAGACTAGCAGGGACCTACGAGCAGTACTTC. This encodes CASSGGRLAGTYEQYF.

The chain uses TRBV7-9 and TRBJ2-1; 8 bases fit TRBD2. Germline CDR1 is SEHNR and CDR2 is FQNEAQ (reference sequence). The CDR3 is made up of 12 amino acids. J was trimmed by 8 bases and V by 11 bases; bases with no gene match: 8. The CDR3 region has the DNA TGTGCCCCAAAGCGAGCGGGAGATGAGCAGTTCTTC. Encoded protein: CAPKRAGDEQFF.

The chain uses TRBV7-8 and TRBJ2-2; possibly TRBD1 for D (6 bases). V lost 3 bases and J 3 bases, leaving 17 bases between the germline ends. Germline CDR1 reads SGHVS; CDR2 reads FQNEAQ. The CDR3 runs 17 residues. The CDR3 is CASSFNPGHIYTGELFF. In nucleotides, the CDR3 is TGTGCCAGCAGCTTTAACCCGGGACATATCTACACCGGGGAGCTGTTTTTT.

The V and J genes are TRBV2 and TRBJ1-3, with D possibly matching TRBD1 (5 bases). V lost 3 bases and J lost 0, with 9 bases in between. This CDR3 is 15 amino acids long. CDR1 and CDR2 from the germline V gene are SNHLY and FYNNEI. CDR3 in amino acids: CASSEDMSSGNTIYF. The CDR3 DNA is TGTGCCAGCAGTGAGGACATGAGCTCTGGAAACACCATATATTTT.

V is TRBV19 and J is TRBJ2-1; 9 bases agree with TRBD2. The ends lost 9 bases at V and 4 bases at J; junction bases unmatched: 4. Germline CDR1 and CDR2: LNHDA and SQIVND (reference sequence). CDR3 length: 13 amino acids. The CDR3 coding sequence is TGTGCCAGCTTAGCGGGGGAATACAATGAGCAGTTCTTC. This codes for CASLAGEYNEQFF.

The rearrangement joins TRBV28 to TRBJ2-7; D possibly corresponds to TRBD2 (6 bases). The V end was cut by 5 bases, the J end by 4 bases, with 15 bases between. The CDR3 is made up of 14 amino acids. Germline-derived CDR1 and CDR2 are MDHEN and SYDVKM. The CDR3 DNA reads TGTGCCAGCAGTAGGGCTGGGGGGATGTACGAGCAGTACTTC. This gives the protein CASSRAGGMYEQYF. The full variable domain, with the rest looked up from reference TRBV28 and TRBJ2-7, is DVKVTQSSRYLVKRTGEKVFLECVQDMDHENMFWYRQDPGLGLRLIYFSYDVKMKEKGDIPEGYSVSREKKERFSLILESASTNQTSMYLCASSRAGGMYEQYFGPGTRLTVT.

The genes are TRBV7-3 and TRBJ2-2; D gene ambiguous. This CDR3 spans 15 amino acids. V was trimmed by 2 bases and J by 6 bases, leaving 13 bases between them. The V gene's germline CDR1 is SGHTA and CDR2 FQGTGA. Here the CDR3 DNA reads TGTGCCAGCAGCTTATGGGGATTAGCCCCCGGGGAGCTGTTTTTT. This gives the protein CASSLWGLAPGELFF.

This chain connects TRBV9 to TRBJ2-6; tentatively, D is TRBD1 (6 bases). With 7 bases removed from V and 3 bases from J, the gap between germline ends came to 14 bases. Germline CDR1 and CDR2: SGDLS and YYNGEE. CDR3 size: 15 residues. The CDR3 nucleotides read TGTGCCAGCGGCAAAGGGGGTGGTGGGGCCAACGTCCTGACTTTC. Translation: CASGKGGGGANVLTF.

This clone was seen once. The V and J genes are TRBV5-6 and TRBJ1-1; 8 nucleotides match TRBD1. With 5 bases clipped from V and 0 bases from J, the junction kept 9 bases outside the gene matches. The CDR3 is made up of 16 amino acids. Germline V gene sequence: CDR1 SGHDT, CDR2 YYEEEE. This chain's CDR3 is CASRYYRGTLNTEAFF. The CDR3 region has the DNA TGTGCCAGCAGGTATTACAGGGGGACTTTGAACACTGAAGCTTTCTTT.

The chain joins TRBV10-3 to TRBJ2-5; D not resolved. CDR1 ENHRY and CDR2 SYGVKD come from the germline V gene. This CDR3 region has 13 residues. Trimming shortened V by 4 bases and J by 5 bases, and 11 bases separated the two germline ends. DNA of the CDR3: TGTGCCATCAGTGTGGTCCTGGCGGAGACCCAGTACTTC. It yields the protein CAISVVLAETQYF.

The chain is built from TRBV12-5 and TRBJ2-1; no clear D gene. V shed 2 bases and J shed 0 bases, with 8 bases lying between them. The CDR3 sequence is 15 residues long. In germline, CDR1 is LGHNT, CDR2 FRNRAP. CDR3 DNA sequence: TGTGCTAGTGGTTTGCAGGCAGCCTCCTACAATGAGCAGTTCTTC. Translated, it gives CASGLQAASYNEQFF.